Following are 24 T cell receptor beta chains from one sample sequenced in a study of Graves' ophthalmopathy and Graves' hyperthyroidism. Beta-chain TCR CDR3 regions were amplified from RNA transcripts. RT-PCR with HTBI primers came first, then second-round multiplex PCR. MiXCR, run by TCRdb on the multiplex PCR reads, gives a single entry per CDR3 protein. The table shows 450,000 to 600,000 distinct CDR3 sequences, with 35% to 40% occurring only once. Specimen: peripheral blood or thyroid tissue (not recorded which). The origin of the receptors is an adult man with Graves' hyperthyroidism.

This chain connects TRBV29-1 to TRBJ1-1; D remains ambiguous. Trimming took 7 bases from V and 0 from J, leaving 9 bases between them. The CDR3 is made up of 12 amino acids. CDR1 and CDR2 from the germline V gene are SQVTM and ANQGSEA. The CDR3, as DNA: TGCAGCGCTAGGCACATGAACACTGAAGCTTTCTTT. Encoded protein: CSARHMNTEAFF.

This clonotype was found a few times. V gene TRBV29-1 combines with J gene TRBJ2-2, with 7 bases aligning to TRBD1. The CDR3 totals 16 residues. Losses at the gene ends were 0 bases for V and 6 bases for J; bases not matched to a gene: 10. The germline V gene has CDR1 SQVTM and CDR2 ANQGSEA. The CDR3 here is CSVEDRTPTGAGELFF. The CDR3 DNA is TGCAGCGTTGAAGATAGAACTCCAACAGGGGCCGGGGAGCTGTTTTTT.

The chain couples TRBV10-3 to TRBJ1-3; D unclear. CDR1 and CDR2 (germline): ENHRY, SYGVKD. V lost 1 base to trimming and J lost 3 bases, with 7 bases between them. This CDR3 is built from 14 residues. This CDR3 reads CAISEWSDGNTIYF. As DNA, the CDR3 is TGTGCCATCAGTGAGTGGTCCGATGGAAACACCATATATTTT.

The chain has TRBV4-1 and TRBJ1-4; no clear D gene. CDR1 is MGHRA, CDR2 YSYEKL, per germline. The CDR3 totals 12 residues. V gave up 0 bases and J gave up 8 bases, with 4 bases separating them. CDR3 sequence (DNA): TGCGCCAGCAGCCAAGATCGGGAAAAACTGTTTTTT. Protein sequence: CASSQDREKLFF.

The DNA for the CDR3 is TGTGCCAGCAGCTTAGAGGCGCGCGGGAGTTTTTACGAGCAGTACTTC. Amino acid sequence: CASSLEARGSFYEQYF. The chain carries TRBV7-2 and TRBJ2-7, with TRBD2 identical over 7 bases. The CDR3 spans 16 residues. Per germline, CDR1 SGHTA and CDR2 FQGNSA. The V gene end was trimmed by 1 base and the J gene end by 4 bases; junction bases not matched to a gene: 10.

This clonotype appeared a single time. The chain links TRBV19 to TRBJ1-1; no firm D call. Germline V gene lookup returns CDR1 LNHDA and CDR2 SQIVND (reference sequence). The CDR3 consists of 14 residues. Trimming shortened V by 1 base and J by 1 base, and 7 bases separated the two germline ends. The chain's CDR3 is CASSIGAANTEAFF. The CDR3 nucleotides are TGTGCCAGTAGTATAGGGGCAGCGAACACTGAAGCTTTCTTT.

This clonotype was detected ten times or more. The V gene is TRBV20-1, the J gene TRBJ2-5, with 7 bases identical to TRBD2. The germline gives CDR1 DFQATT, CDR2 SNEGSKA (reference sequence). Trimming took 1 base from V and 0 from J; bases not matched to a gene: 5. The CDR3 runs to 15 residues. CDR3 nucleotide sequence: TGCAGTGCTAGAGCTCTACTAGCGAACCAAGAGACCCAGTACTTC. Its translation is CSARALLANQETQYF.

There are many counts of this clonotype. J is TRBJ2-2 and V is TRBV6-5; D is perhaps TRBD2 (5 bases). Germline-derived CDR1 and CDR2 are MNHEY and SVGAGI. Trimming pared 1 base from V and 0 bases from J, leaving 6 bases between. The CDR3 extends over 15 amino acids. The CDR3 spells CASSYFGTNTGELFF. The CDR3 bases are TGTGCCAGCAGTTACTTCGGGACGAACACCGGGGAGCTGTTTTTT.

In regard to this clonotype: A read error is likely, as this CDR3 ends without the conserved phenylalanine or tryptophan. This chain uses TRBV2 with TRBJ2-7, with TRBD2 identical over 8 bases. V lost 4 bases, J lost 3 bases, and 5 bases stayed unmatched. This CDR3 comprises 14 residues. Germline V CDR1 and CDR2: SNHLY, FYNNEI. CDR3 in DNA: TGTGCCAGCAGTGTTGGGACTAGAAACTACGAGCAGTACTAC. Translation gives CASSVGTRNYEQYY.

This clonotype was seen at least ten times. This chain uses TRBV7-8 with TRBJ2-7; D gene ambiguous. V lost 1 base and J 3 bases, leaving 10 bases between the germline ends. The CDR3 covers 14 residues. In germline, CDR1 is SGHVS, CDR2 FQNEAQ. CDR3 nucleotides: TGTGCCAGCAGCTTAGGGCGGAGAGGCTACGAGCAGTACTTC. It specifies CASSLGRRGYEQYF.

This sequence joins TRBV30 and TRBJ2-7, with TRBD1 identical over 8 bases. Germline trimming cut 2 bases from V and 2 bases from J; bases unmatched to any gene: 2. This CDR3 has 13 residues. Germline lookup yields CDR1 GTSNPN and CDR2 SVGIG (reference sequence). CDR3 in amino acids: CAWSPGGPYEQYF. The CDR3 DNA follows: TGTGCCTGGAGTCCAGGGGGCCCCTACGAGCAGTACTTC.

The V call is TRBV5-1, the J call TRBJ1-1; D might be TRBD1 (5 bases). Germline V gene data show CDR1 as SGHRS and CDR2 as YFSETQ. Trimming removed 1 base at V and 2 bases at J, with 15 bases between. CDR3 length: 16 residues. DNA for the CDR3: TGCGCCAGCAGCTTGACATTGATAGGGACTAACACTGAAGCTTTCTTT. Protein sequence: CASSLTLIGTNTEAFF.

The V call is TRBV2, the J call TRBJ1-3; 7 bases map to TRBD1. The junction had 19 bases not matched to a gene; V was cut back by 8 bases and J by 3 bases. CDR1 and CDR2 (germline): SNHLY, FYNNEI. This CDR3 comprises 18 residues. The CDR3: CASGAAPVRGLDGNTIYF. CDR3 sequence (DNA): TGTGCCAGCGGCGCCGCCCCTGTGAGGGGGCTGGATGGAAACACCATATATTTT.

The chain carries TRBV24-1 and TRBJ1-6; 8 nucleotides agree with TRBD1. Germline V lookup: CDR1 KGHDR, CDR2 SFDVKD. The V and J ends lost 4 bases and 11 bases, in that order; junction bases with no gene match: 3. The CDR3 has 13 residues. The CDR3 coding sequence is TGTGCCACCAGTGAAGGACAGGGAGCACCCCTCCACTTT. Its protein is CATSEGQGAPLHF.

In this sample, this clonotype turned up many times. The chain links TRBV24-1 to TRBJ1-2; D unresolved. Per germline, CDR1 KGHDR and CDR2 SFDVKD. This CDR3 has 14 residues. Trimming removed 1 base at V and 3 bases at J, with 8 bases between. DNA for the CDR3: TGTGCCACCAGTGATTTCGGGGAAGACTATGGCTACACCTTC. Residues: CATSDFGEDYGYTF.

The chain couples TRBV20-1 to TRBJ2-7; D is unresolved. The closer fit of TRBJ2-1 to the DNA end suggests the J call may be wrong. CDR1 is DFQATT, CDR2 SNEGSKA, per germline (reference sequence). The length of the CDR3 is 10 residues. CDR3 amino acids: CSARGFEQFF. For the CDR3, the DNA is TGCAGTGCTAGAGGTTTTGAGCAGTTCTTC.

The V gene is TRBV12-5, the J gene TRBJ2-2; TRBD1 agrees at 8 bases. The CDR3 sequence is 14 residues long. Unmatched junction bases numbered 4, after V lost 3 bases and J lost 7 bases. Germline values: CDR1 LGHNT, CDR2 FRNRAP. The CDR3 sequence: CASGFIQGVGELFF. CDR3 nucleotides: TGTGCTAGTGGTTTCATACAGGGGGTCGGGGAGCTGTTTTTT.

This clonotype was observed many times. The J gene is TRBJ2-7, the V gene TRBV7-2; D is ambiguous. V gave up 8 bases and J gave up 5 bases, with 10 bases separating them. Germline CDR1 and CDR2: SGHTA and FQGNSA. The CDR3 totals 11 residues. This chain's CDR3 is CASALVHEQYF. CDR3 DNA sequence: TGTGCCAGCGCCTTGGTTCACGAGCAGTACTTC.

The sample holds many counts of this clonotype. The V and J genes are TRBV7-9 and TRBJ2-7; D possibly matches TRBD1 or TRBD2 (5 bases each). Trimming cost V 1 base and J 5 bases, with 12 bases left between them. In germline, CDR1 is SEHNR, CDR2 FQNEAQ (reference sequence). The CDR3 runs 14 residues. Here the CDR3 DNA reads TGTGCCAGCAGCTTAGTGGGGGTCTCAGACGAGCAGTACTTC. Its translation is CASSLVGVSDEQYF.

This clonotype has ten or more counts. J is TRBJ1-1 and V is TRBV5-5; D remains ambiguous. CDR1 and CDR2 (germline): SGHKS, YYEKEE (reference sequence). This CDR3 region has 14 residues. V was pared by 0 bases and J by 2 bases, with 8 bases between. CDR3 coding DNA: TGTGCCAGCAGCTTGGCCAGCATCAACACTGAAGCTTTCTTT. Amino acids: CASSLASINTEAFF.

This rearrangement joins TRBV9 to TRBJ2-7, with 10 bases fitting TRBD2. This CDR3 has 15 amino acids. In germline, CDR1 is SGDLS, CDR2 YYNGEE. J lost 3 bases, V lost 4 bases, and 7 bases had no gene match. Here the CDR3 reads CASSPTSGKNYEQYF. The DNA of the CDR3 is TGTGCCAGCAGCCCTACTAGCGGGAAAAACTACGAGCAGTACTTC.

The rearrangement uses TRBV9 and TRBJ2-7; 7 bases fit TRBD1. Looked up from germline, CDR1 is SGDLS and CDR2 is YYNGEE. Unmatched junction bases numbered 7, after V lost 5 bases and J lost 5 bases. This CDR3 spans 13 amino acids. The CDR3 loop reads CASRPRQGDEQYF. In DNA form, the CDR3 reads TGTGCCAGCAGGCCTAGACAGGGCGACGAGCAGTACTTC.

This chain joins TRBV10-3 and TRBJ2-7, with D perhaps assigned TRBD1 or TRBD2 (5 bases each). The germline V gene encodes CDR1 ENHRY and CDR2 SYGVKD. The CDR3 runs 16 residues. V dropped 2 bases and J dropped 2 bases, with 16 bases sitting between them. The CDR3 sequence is CAISEPTMDIPYEQYF. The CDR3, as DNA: TGTGCCATCAGTGAGCCGACTATGGACATTCCCTACGAGCAGTACTTC.

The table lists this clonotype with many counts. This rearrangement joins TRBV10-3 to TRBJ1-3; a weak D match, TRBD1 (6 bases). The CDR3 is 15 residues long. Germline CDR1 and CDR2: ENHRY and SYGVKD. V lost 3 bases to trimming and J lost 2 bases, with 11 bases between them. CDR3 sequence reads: CAISDSPGAGNTIYF. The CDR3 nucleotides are TGTGCCATCAGTGATTCCCCAGGGGCTGGAAACACCATATATTTT.